This paragraph reports one T cell receptor (beta chain). Its target is unknown. The junction differs from germline at one of its ends, possibly a read error. From germline, CDR1 is SGHRS and CDR2 YFSETQ. The CDR3 has 14 amino acids. This specimen belongs to a study of tumor-infiltrating lymphocytes in primary liver carcinoma. About the study: The cohort included men and women aged 30 to 69 years.

General study findings and limits: It was observed that only about 8-24% of the top clones appeared in every one of the five tumor regions.

Unsorted bulk tissue (roughly 19-31 mg) underwent RNA and DNA co-extraction. Each tumor sample had over 75% viable tumor cells. The input was approximately 0.45 ug total RNA; TCR beta cDNA was made from it with a constant-region primer. Investigators got TCR beta libraries out of three nested multiplex PCR rounds, done with slightly modified ARM-PCR. Rounds one and two of PCR, each of roughly 10 cycles, were primed with TRBV1-TRBV30 forward primers and a C-beta reverse primer. TCRdb re-derived calls from the multiplex PCR reads in MiXCR, one entry per CDR3 protein. The sample contains 100,000 or so distinct CDR3 sequences, around 83% of which appear only once.

This clonotype originated in a man aged 35-49 years with primary liver carcinoma and hepatitis B virus infection. The source material was liver tumor tissue from sampling region 3. As for subset: tumor region T3, left-lateral pole. This sequence joins TRBV5-1 and TRBJ2-3; 8 nucleotides line up with TRBD2. The CDR3, as DNA: TGCACCAGCAGCTCTGGACTAGCAACAGATACGCAGTATTTT. Its translation is CTSSSGLATDTQYF.